Presented here are 10 T cell receptor beta chains from one specimen sequenced in a study of response to subunit inactivated influenza vaccine. TCRdb re-called the RT-PCR reads through MiXCR, storing one row per CDR3 protein. Of 530,000 or so distinct CDR3 sequences in the sample, 10% to 15% were seen once. The sequences come from PBMCs from blood, collected on the day of vaccination. Source of these receptors: a man aged 50-60 years who received an inactivated influenza vaccine.

This sequence joins TRBV11-2 and TRBJ1-1; D remains ambiguous. Trimming cost V 4 bases and J 10 bases, with 22 bases left between them. This CDR3 contains 15 residues. The germline V gene encodes CDR1 SGHAT and CDR2 FQNNGV. The CDR3 loop reads CASSSGPQPRLGAFF. DNA for the CDR3: TGTGCCAGCAGCTCCGGTCCTCAGCCTCGATTGGGAGCTTTCTTT.

This clonotype was counted a few times. The chain is built from TRBV10-3 and TRBJ2-7; 9 nucleotides line up with TRBD1. This CDR3 has 16 residues. V trimming: 2 bases; J trimming: 0 bases; junction bases outside the gene matches: 5. Germline CDR1 reads ENHRY; CDR2 reads SYGVKD. The CDR3 nucleotides are TGTGCCATCAGTGAGCCCGGGACAGGGAGCTCCTACGAGCAGTACTTC. This codes for CAISEPGTGSSYEQYF.

The chain joins TRBV30 to TRBJ1-6; 7 bases align to TRBD1. Germline V gives CDR1 GTSNPN, CDR2 SVGIG (reference sequence). J was trimmed by 7 bases and V by 5 bases; bases with no gene match: 8. This CDR3 is built from 14 residues. The CDR3 loop reads CAWSAGQQNSPLHF. In nucleotides, the CDR3 is TGTGCCTGGTCCGCGGGACAGCAAAATTCACCCCTCCACTTT.

This clonotype occurred a few times. The chain recombines TRBV7-6 with TRBJ2-1; 9 positions agree with TRBD2. CDR1 is SGHVS and CDR2 is FNYEAQ in the germline V gene. The CDR3 runs to 12 residues. Unmatched junction bases numbered 5, after V lost 8 bases and J lost 9 bases. This CDR3 reads CASSGREGEQFF. CDR3 coding DNA: TGTGCCAGCTCCGGGCGGGAGGGTGAGCAGTTCTTC.

This clonotype has a handful of counts. The V gene is TRBV15, the J gene TRBJ2-2; D unresolved. The CDR3 is 13 residues long. Trimming took off 4 bases at V and 4 bases at J, with 7 bases between the two ends. Germline V gives CDR1 LNHNV, CDR2 YYDKDF (reference sequence). The CDR3 region is CATSIGLTGELFF. The CDR3 nucleotides are TGTGCCACCAGCATAGGCCTCACCGGGGAGCTGTTTTTT. Full variable domain (missing parts from reference TRBV15 and TRBJ2-2): DAMVIQNPRYQVTQFGKPVTLSCSQTLNHNVMYWYQQKSSQAPKLLFHYYDKDFNNEADTPDNFQSRRPNTSFCFLDIRSPGLGDTAMYLCATSIGLTGELFFGEGSRLTVL.

The CDR3 loop reads CATEGPNRVSPLHF. CDR3 nucleotides: TGTGCCACCGAAGGTCCCAACAGGGTATCACCCCTCCACTTT. The chain employs TRBV25-1 and TRBJ1-6; tentatively, D is TRBD1 (6 bases). V lost 10 bases to trimming and J lost 10 bases, with 20 bases between them. CDR1 and CDR2 (germline): MGHDK, SYGVNS. The CDR3 totals 14 residues.

This chain connects TRBV24-1 to TRBJ2-3; the D call may be TRBD1 or TRBD2 (5 bases each). V was trimmed by 6 bases and J by 0 bases, leaving 15 bases between them. CDR3 size: 16 residues. Germline V lookup: CDR1 KGHDR, CDR2 SFDVKD. CDR3 coding DNA: TGTGCCACCAGTCTGGGGGAGACACCTAGCACAGATACGCAGTATTTT. Residues: CATSLGETPSTDTQYF.

In this sample, this clonotype turned up many times. The chain recombines TRBV2 with TRBJ2-7, with D hard to call. Trimming pared 2 bases from V and 1 base from J, leaving 3 bases between. The V gene's germline CDR1 is SNHLY and CDR2 FYNNEI. The CDR3 totals 12 residues. The CDR3 protein is CASSEWSYEQYF. For the CDR3, the DNA is TGTGCCAGCAGTGAATGGTCCTACGAGCAGTACTTC.

This clonotype was counted only a few times. The chain joins TRBV7-3 to TRBJ2-1; D ambiguous. The CDR3 is made up of 14 amino acids. V was trimmed by 1 base and J by 7 bases, leaving 11 bases between them. CDR1 and CDR2 from the germline V gene are SGHTA and FQGTGA. The CDR3 region is CASSLSFTDNEQFF. The CDR3 DNA reads as TGTGCCAGCAGCTTAAGTTTCACGGATAATGAGCAGTTCTTC.

V and J are TRBV9 and TRBJ2-5; either TRBD1 or TRBD2 may fit D (5 bases each). The CDR3 has 14 residues. The V and J ends lost 0 bases and 1 base respectively, with 7 bases between them. Germline values: CDR1 SGDLS, CDR2 YYNGEE. CDR3 bases: TGTGCCAGCAGCGTAGCGGGGACCCAAGAGACCCAGTACTTC. As protein: CASSVAGTQETQYF.